Each of the 32 T cell receptor beta chains below was sequenced from the same sample in a study of patients and donors after allogeneic stem cell transplantation. Via MiXCR, TCRdb re-called the RT-PCR reads, giving one row per CDR3 protein. This table holds 3,500 to 4,500 distinct CDR3 sequences, about 16% found once. Sequencing was carried out using blood, either unsorted or a sorted T cell fraction (not recorded which). The receptors were gathered from a human donor who was either an allogeneic HSCT recipient or a stem cell or donor lymphocyte infusion donor (not recorded which). It is not recorded whose cells these are; they may come from a transplant donor.

The sample holds many counts of this clonotype. The chain carries TRBV6-6 and TRBJ2-7; no clear D gene. CDR1 and CDR2 (germline): MNHNY, SVGAGI (reference sequence). V dropped 4 bases and J dropped 6 bases, with 10 bases sitting between them. This CDR3 has 12 amino acids. The CDR3 DNA sequence: TGTGCCAGCAGTTCAGAGTTGACCGAGCAGTACTTC. It encodes CASSSELTEQYF.

A few counts support this clonotype. The DNA for the CDR3 is TGTGCCAGCAGTTACCCGACCGCACACGAGCAGTACTTC. Amino acid sequence: CASSYPTAHEQYF. The chain employs TRBV6-6 and TRBJ2-7; D remains ambiguous. This CDR3 is built from 13 residues. Trimming stripped 2 bases from V and 5 bases from J, with 10 bases between. Germline V gene data show CDR1 as MNHNY and CDR2 as SVGAGI (reference sequence).

This sequence joins TRBV3-1 and TRBJ2-5, with 13 bases fitting TRBD2. This CDR3 contains 16 residues. The V and J ends lost 3 bases and 5 bases, in that order; junction bases with no gene match: 6. The germline V gene has CDR1 LGHDT and CDR2 YNNKEL (reference sequence). This chain's CDR3 is CASSHRTSGSRETQYF. CDR3 bases: TGTGCCAGCAGCCACAGGACTAGCGGGAGTAGGGAGACCCAGTACTTC.

This clonotype was seen at least ten times. The rearrangement links TRBV18 to TRBJ2-5, with unresolved D. The CDR3 consists of 14 residues. V was shortened by 3 bases and J by 1 base, with 9 bases between the two germline ends. Germline-derived CDR1 and CDR2 are KGHSH and LQKENI. DNA for the CDR3: TGTGCCAGCTCACCCTACCCTCGCCAAGAGACCCAGTACTTC. Encoded protein: CASSPYPRQETQYF.

The V and J genes are TRBV5-1 and TRBJ2-2, with 8 bases lining up with TRBD1. V shed 7 bases and J 6 bases; nucleotides not matched to a gene: 11. The CDR3 runs 15 residues. Germline assignment: CDR1 SGHRS and CDR2 YFSETQ. This chain's CDR3 is CASSTGGLYPGELFF. CDR3 nucleotide sequence: TGCGCCAGCTCAACAGGGGGATTGTATCCCGGGGAGCTGTTTTTT.

By share of the sample, this clonotype is medium-sized. This chain links TRBV11-2 with TRBJ2-6; no clear D gene. Germline-derived CDR1 and CDR2 are SGHAT and FQNNGV. The V and J ends lost 5 bases and 4 bases respectively, with 12 bases between them. There are 15 residues in the CDR3. CDR3 loop: CASSPRVSGANVLTF. CDR3 DNA sequence: TGTGCCAGCAGCCCAAGGGTTTCGGGGGCCAACGTCCTGACTTTC.

CDR3 in DNA: TGTGCCAGCAGTTATTGGGGACAGGGCTACGAGCAGTACTTC. Translation gives CASSYWGQGYEQYF. The chain recombines TRBV6-5 with TRBJ2-7; 9 bases map to TRBD1. Germline CDR1 is MNHEY and CDR2 is SVGAGI. This CDR3 spans 14 amino acids. The J segment lost 3 bases and the V segment lost 3 bases, leaving 3 bases of the junction unmatched.

This clonotype was found a few times. Written as DNA, the CDR3 is TGTGCCAGCAGCCCCCGGGGTATGGGTTCACCCCTCCACTTT. Protein sequence: CASSPRGMGSPLHF. The chain combines TRBV28 with TRBJ1-6; D remains ambiguous. V was shortened by 6 bases and J by 9 bases, with 15 bases between the two germline ends. This CDR3 comprises 14 residues. The germline CDR1 and CDR2 sequences are MDHEN and SYDVKM.

CDR3 protein: CASTPSGQPSGYTF. For the CDR3, the DNA is TGTGCCAGCACCCCTTCGGGACAGCCATCGGGCTACACCTTC. The chain employs TRBV6-5 and TRBJ1-2; 7 nucleotides align to TRBD1. The CDR3 runs 14 residues. The J segment lost 8 bases and the V segment lost 7 bases, leaving 13 bases of the junction unmatched. Germline assignment: CDR1 MNHEY and CDR2 SVGAGI.

The rearrangement links TRBV6-5 to TRBJ2-1, with TRBD2 as a possible D gene (6 bases). The V and J ends lost 2 bases and 3 bases respectively, with 11 bases between them. The CDR3 contains 15 residues. Per germline, CDR1 MNHEY and CDR2 SVGAGI. The CDR3 DNA reads TGTGCCAGCAGTTACGGTTTGGGGGGCTACAATGAGCAGTTCTTC. Translated, it gives CASSYGLGGYNEQFF.

The V call is TRBV10-3, the J call TRBJ1-3; TRBD1 matches at 8 bases. The germline gives CDR1 ENHRY, CDR2 SYGVKD. CDR3 size: 14 residues. With V trimmed by 6 bases and J by 2 bases, 3 bases remained unmatched. CDR3 protein: CAISQQGAGNTIYF. CDR3 nucleotides: TGTGCCATCAGCCAACAGGGGGCTGGAAACACCATATATTTT.

There are a few counts of this clonotype. This chain uses TRBV18 with TRBJ1-5; tentatively, D is TRBD1 (6 bases). This CDR3 is built from 13 residues. In germline, CDR1 is KGHSH, CDR2 LQKENI. The germline V and J ends were trimmed by 8 bases and 3 bases, with 11 bases remaining between them. The CDR3 nucleotides are TGTGCCAGCGCCAGGGGCGTCAATCAGCCCCAGCATTTT. It yields the protein CASARGVNQPQHF.

There are many counts of this clonotype. The DNA of the CDR3 is TGTGCCAGCAGCTTATCAGGGGAGAGTGGCTACACCTTC. Translating gives CASSLSGESGYTF. J is TRBJ1-2 and V is TRBV7-9, with a possible D match to TRBD1 (6 bases). V dropped 2 bases and J dropped 7 bases, with 11 bases sitting between them. From germline, CDR1 is SEHNR and CDR2 FQNEAQ (reference sequence). The CDR3 length is 13 residues.

The J gene is TRBJ2-1, the V gene TRBV29-1; TRBD2 matches at 7 bases. Trimming cost V 7 bases and J 4 bases; bases outside gene matches: 7. This CDR3 is built from 13 residues. CDR1 and CDR2 from the germline V gene are SQVTM and ANQGSEA. The CDR3 protein is CSAPGTIYNEQFF. The CDR3 nucleotides are TGCAGCGCACCCGGGACTATATACAATGAGCAGTTCTTC.

This clonotype counts as medium-sized. The chain is built from TRBV5-1 and TRBJ1-5; D may be TRBD1 (5 bases). CDR3 length: 16 residues. The germline gives CDR1 SGHRS, CDR2 YFSETQ. The germline V and J ends were trimmed by 0 bases and 0 bases, with 10 bases remaining between them. The CDR3, as DNA: TGCGCCAGCAGCTTGGATGGGGACCCTAGCAATCAGCCCCAGCATTTT. Protein product: CASSLDGDPSNQPQHF.

This clonotype was recorded at least ten times. The chain links TRBV7-9 to TRBJ1-1; D is ambiguous. Trimming took off 5 bases at V and 7 bases at J, with 11 bases between the two ends. The CDR3 has 12 amino acids. Germline V CDR1 and CDR2: SEHNR, FQNEAQ (reference sequence). In DNA, the CDR3 is TGTGCCAGCAGCAGACTGACGGGTGAAGCTTTCTTT. Translated: CASSRLTGEAFF.

This clonotype was seen a handful of times. The DNA for the CDR3 is TGTGCCAGCCTTGAGCTGGATACGCAGTATTTT. Amino acid sequence: CASLELDTQYF. The chain employs TRBV6-6 and TRBJ2-3; D ambiguous. V lost 8 bases to trimming and J lost 6 bases, with 9 bases between them. This CDR3 is 11 amino acids long. In germline, CDR1 is MNHNY, CDR2 SVGAGI (reference sequence).

V gene TRBV5-1 combines with J gene TRBJ2-4; possible D gene TRBD1, 6 bases. This CDR3 spans 14 amino acids. CDR1 is SGHRS and CDR2 is YFSETQ in the germline V gene. Trimming shortened V by 3 bases and J by 7 bases, and 14 bases separated the two germline ends. CDR3 region: CASSWGQPWNIQYF. The CDR3, as DNA: TGCGCCAGCAGCTGGGGACAACCTTGGAACATTCAGTACTTC.

The rearrangement links TRBV9 to TRBJ1-6; D may be TRBD1 (5 bases). Germline V CDR1 and CDR2: SGDLS, YYNGEE. Trimming removed 3 bases at V and 10 bases at J, with 14 bases between. This CDR3 has 14 amino acids. CDR3 loop: CASSAGQGGSPLHF. The CDR3 DNA is TGTGCCAGCAGCGCAGGCCAGGGCGGCTCACCCCTCCACTTT.

Only a few counts were recorded for this clonotype. This chain uses TRBV9 with TRBJ2-7; 10 bases match TRBD2. V was clipped by 0 bases and J by 4 bases; unmatched bases: 4. The CDR3 spans 15 residues. The germline V gene encodes CDR1 SGDLS and CDR2 YYNGEE. The CDR3 loop is CASSVGTSGIYEQYF. The CDR3 DNA follows: TGTGCCAGCAGCGTAGGCACTAGCGGGATTTACGAGCAGTACTTC.

This clonotype was seen repeatedly, ten times or more. The gene calls are TRBV5-1 and TRBJ1-1; D is unclear. CDR1 is SGHRS, CDR2 YFSETQ, per germline. The CDR3 sequence is 15 residues long. With 3 bases removed from V and 6 bases from J, the gap between germline ends came to 18 bases. The CDR3 reads CASSSREARHPEAFF. The CDR3 bases are TGCGCCAGCAGCTCGAGGGAGGCCCGACACCCTGAAGCTTTCTTT. Using reference TRBV5-1 and TRBJ1-1 for the parts outside the CDR3, the full variable domain is KAGVTQTPRYLIKTRGQQVTLSCSPISGHRSVSWYQQTPGQGLQFLFEYFSETQRNKGNFPGRFSGRQFSNSRSEMNVSTLELGDSALYLCASSSREARHPEAFFGQGTRLTVV.

The rearrangement links TRBV3-1 to TRBJ2-3; tentative D call: TRBD2 (6 bases). Germline V CDR1 and CDR2: LGHDT, YNNKEL (reference sequence). V lost 6 bases, J lost 0 bases, and 10 bases lay in between. The CDR3 covers 14 residues. The CDR3 DNA reads TGTGCCAGCAGATCAAGCGGGAGCACAGATACGCAGTATTTT. It translates to CASRSSGSTDTQYF.

DNA for the CDR3: TGTGCCATCAAGGGGACTAGCGGACCCAATGAGCAGTTCTTC. This gives the protein CAIKGTSGPNEQFF. The chain joins TRBV10-3 to TRBJ2-1; 11 bases map to TRBD2. With 7 bases clipped from V and 6 bases from J, the junction kept 5 bases outside the gene matches. Germline-derived CDR1 and CDR2 are ENHRY and SYGVKD. The CDR3 sequence is 14 residues long.

This clonotype came up a few times. The chain has TRBV5-1 and TRBJ1-4, with D unclear. The V end was cut by 4 bases, the J end by 8 bases, with 15 bases between. Looked up from germline, CDR1 is SGHRS and CDR2 is YFSETQ. The CDR3 spans 14 residues. The CDR3 DNA is TGCGCCAGCAGCCCCGGGAGGGCAGGAGAAAAACTGTTTTTT. Translating gives CASSPGRAGEKLFF.

This clonotype is termed large. This rearrangement joins TRBV5-5 to TRBJ1-5, with a tentative D call TRBD1 (6 bases). V lost 0 bases and J 4 bases, leaving 11 bases between the germline ends. CDR1 SGHKS and CDR2 YYEKEE come from the germline V gene (reference sequence). CDR3 length: 15 amino acids. Here the CDR3 reads CASSLARGVNQPQHF. The CDR3 bases are TGTGCCAGCAGCTTGGCCAGGGGAGTGAATCAGCCCCAGCATTTT. The variable domain in full, completed from reference TRBV5-5 and TRBJ1-5, reads DAGVTQSPTHLIKTRGQQVTLRCSPISGHKSVSWYQQVLGQGPQFIFQYYEKEERGRGNFPDRFSARQFPNYSSELNVNALLLGDSALYLCASSLARGVNQPQHFGDGTRLSIL.

This clonotype has at least ten counts. The chain is built from TRBV5-1 and TRBJ2-7, with D perhaps matching TRBD1 or TRBD2 (5 bases each). V lost 0 bases, J lost 4 bases, and 11 bases lay in between. This CDR3 has 14 residues. Germline V gene data show CDR1 as SGHRS and CDR2 as YFSETQ. The CDR3 loop is CASSLAGTVYEQYF. CDR3 coding DNA: TGCGCCAGCAGCTTGGCCGGGACGGTTTACGAGCAGTACTTC.

This clonotype was detected ten times or more. The J gene is TRBJ1-1, the V gene TRBV6-1; no firm D call. This CDR3 contains 13 residues. The germline CDR1 and CDR2 sequences are MNHNS and SASEGT. Deletions cut 2 bases from V and 6 bases from J, with 10 bases between. CDR3 in DNA: TGTGCCAGCAGTGAATGGCTTCCACCTGAAGCTTTCTTT. The encoded protein is CASSEWLPPEAFF.

This clonotype was seen more than once but under ten times. The chain links TRBV6-1 to TRBJ1-5, with D maybe TRBD1 (5 bases). The CDR3 loop spans 15 amino acids. With 4 bases removed from V and 3 bases from J, the gap between germline ends came to 13 bases. CDR1 MNHNS and CDR2 SASEGT come from the germline V gene. The CDR3 reads CASSALSRVNQPQHF. CDR3 DNA sequence: TGTGCCAGCAGTGCCCTCAGCAGGGTCAATCAGCCCCAGCATTTT.

In its sample, this clonotype is hyperexpanded. The rearrangement joins TRBV11-2 to TRBJ2-5; unclear D gene. The ends were cut back, 4 bases at V and 5 bases at J, with 17 bases in the middle. CDR1 and CDR2 (germline): SGHAT, FQNNGV. The CDR3 contains 15 residues. The CDR3 DNA reads TGTGCCAGCAGCTACGGCGGCAACCCCGGCGAGACCCAGTACTTC. Translated: CASSYGGNPGETQYF.

This clonotype was picked up many times. The chain uses TRBV15 and TRBJ1-4, with D unresolved. V was cut by 4 bases and J by 0 bases, with 12 bases left in between. Germline loops: CDR1 LNHNV, CDR2 YYDKDF (reference sequence). This CDR3 region has 16 residues. Here the CDR3 reads CATSNSFLATNEKLFF. For the CDR3, the DNA is TGTGCCACCAGCAACAGCTTCCTTGCAACTAATGAAAAACTGTTTTTT.

A few counts support this clonotype. The rearrangement uses TRBV6-2 or TRBV6-3 and TRBJ2-7, with D perhaps being TRBD1 or TRBD2 (5 bases each). CDR1 and CDR2 (germline): MNHEY, SVGEGT. The CDR3 has 12 amino acids. With 9 bases removed from V and 2 bases from J, the gap between germline ends came to 11 bases. In DNA form, the CDR3 reads TGTGCCAGTCGGGACGGCCCCTACGAGCAGTACTTC. It yields the protein CASRDGPYEQYF.

This clonotype was counted at least ten times. This chain uses TRBV29-1 with TRBJ1-6; tentative D call: TRBD1 (5 bases). Germline CDR1 and CDR2: SQVTM and ANQGSEA. V dropped 6 bases and J dropped 6 bases, with 15 bases sitting between them. The CDR3 sequence is 14 residues long. The CDR3 nucleotides read TGCAGCGTAGCGATTTCCGGGGGTAATTCACCCCTCCACTTT. Encoded protein: CSVAISGGNSPLHF.